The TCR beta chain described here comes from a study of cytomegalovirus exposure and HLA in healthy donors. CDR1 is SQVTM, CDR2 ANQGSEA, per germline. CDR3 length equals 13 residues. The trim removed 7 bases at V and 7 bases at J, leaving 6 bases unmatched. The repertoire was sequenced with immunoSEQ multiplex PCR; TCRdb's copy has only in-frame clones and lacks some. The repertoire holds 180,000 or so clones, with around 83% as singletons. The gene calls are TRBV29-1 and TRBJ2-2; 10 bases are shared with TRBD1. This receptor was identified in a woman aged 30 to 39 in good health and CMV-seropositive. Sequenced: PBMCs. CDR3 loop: CSAVTGGGGELFF. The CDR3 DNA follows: TGCAGCGCCGTGACAGGGGGCGGCGGGGAGCTGTTTTTT.